Listed here is a single TCR beta chain. 60 Vbeta and 13 Jbeta primers were used in PCR. Clones were sequenced by immunoSEQ multiplex PCR, and TCRdb holds only the in-frame ones, with some missing. This sample's table reports about 130,000 clones. This sample stems from a study of cytomegalovirus exposure and HLA in healthy donors. Study information: There were several hundred genotyped donors. Of these, roughly 80% fell in the genetic ancestry cluster associated with self-reported Caucasian donors.

Trimming shortened V by 4 bases and J by 2 bases, and 14 bases separated the two germline ends. CDR1 and CDR2 (germline): SGHRS, YFSETQ. This CDR3 region has 15 residues. Sequenced input: PBMCs. V gene TRBV5-1 combines with J gene TRBJ2-3; D possibly corresponds to TRBD1 (6 bases). This clonotype was obtained from a woman in her sixties or seventies in good health and CMV-seronegative. In nucleotides, the CDR3 is TGCGCCAGCAGCGCCCTAACAGGGTTCACAGATACGCAGTATTTT. It is translated as CASSALTGFTDTQYF.